The following is a TCR beta chain sequence with its context. Its antigen is undetermined. Some clones are missing from TCRdb's copy, which holds only in-frame ones; the method was immunoSEQ multiplex PCR. The sample includes over 150,000 clones, roughly nine tenths of them seen just once. The CDR3 length is 14 residues. Germline CDR1 is SNHLY and CDR2 is FYNNEI. Unmatched junction bases numbered 3, after V lost 6 bases and J lost 8 bases. This entry comes from a study of T cell responses to AZD1222 COVID-19 vaccine. Findings and limits, study-wide: Only a handful of AZD1222 recipients, more than five in all, had baseline seropositivity. Spike-specific TCR repertoires showed rising breadth and depth after two AZD1222 doses.

The chain is built from TRBV2 and TRBJ2-1, with 14 bases lining up with TRBD2. The sequenced sample was peripheral blood, obtained on day 0 of AZD1222 vaccination. The sequence came from an adult in good health. CDR3 nucleotides: TGTGCCAGCAGGAGACTAGCGGGAGGGGATGAGCAGTTCTTC. Translating gives CASRRLAGGDEQFF.